This TCR beta chain was captured in a study of blood T cell repertoires in COVID-19. Generated by immunoSEQ multiplex PCR, the TCRdb table keeps only in-frame clones and is missing some. The sample carries 70,000 or so clones, roughly 86% recorded once. The TCR was taken from a woman between 55 and 75 years old with acute or convalescent COVID-19. The sample was peripheral blood.

This chain's CDR3 is CASSVDRIYGYTF. The CDR3 coding sequence is TGTGCCAGCAGCGTGGACAGGATCTATGGCTACACCTTC. The V and J genes are TRBV3-1 (or the pseudogene TRBV3-2) and TRBJ1-2, with TRBD1 matching over 7 bases. The CDR3 totals 13 residues. With V trimmed by 5 bases and J by 4 bases, 4 bases remained unmatched. CDR1 and CDR2 from the germline V gene are LGHDT and YNNKEL (reference sequence).